Each of the 9 T cell receptor beta chains below was sequenced from the same sample in a study of blood T cells in healthy people across ages. A second PCR of about 7 to 12 cycles used a sample-barcoded 5' primer and a J-beta primer mix. From the 5' RACE reads, TCRdb called clonotypes with MiXCR, one entry per CDR3 protein. The sample lists over 1,300,000 distinct CDR3 sequences, around 55% occurring once. Source material: blood. The source is a man younger than 35 in good health.

The V gene is TRBV12-3 or TRBV12-4, the J gene TRBJ2-3; D possibly corresponds to TRBD2 (6 bases). This CDR3 contains 19 residues. Trimming took off 6 bases at V and 5 bases at J, with 30 bases between the two ends. The CDR3 sequence: CASSPYLAGPDARIDTQYF. The CDR3 DNA sequence: TGTGCCAGCAGCCCGTACCTGGCGGGACCTGACGCTAGAATAGATACGCAGTATTTT.

The chain has TRBV9 and TRBJ2-7; D call uncertain. Looked up from germline, CDR1 is SGDLS and CDR2 is YYNGEE. V lost 4 bases and J lost 3, with 14 bases in between. This CDR3 comprises 14 residues. The CDR3 loop reads CASSYGIAGYEQYF. CDR3 nucleotide sequence: TGTGCCAGCAGCTATGGGATAGCTGGCTACGAGCAGTACTTC. Based on the CDR3 plus reference TRBV9 and TRBJ2-7, the full variable domain is DSGVTQTPKHLITATGQRVTLRCSPRSGDLSVYWYQQSLDQGLQFLIQYYNGEERAKGNILERFSAQQFPDLHSELNLSSLELGDSALYFCASSYGIAGYEQYFGPGTRLTVT.

V and J are TRBV12-3 or TRBV12-4 and TRBJ2-2; tentative D call: TRBD2 (7 bases). The CDR3 totals 14 residues. V was shortened by 6 bases and J by 8 bases, with 16 bases between the two germline ends. DNA of the CDR3: TGTGCCAGCAGACCCGAGGGGGGGCTGGGGGAGCTGTTTTTT. Translation: CASRPEGGLGELFF.

This clonotype was recorded many times. This chain links TRBV29-1 with TRBJ2-1; weak D call: TRBD2 (6 bases). Germline V gene data show CDR1 as SQVTM and CDR2 as ANQGSEA. Deletions cut 3 bases from V and 0 bases from J, with 9 bases between. This CDR3 has 14 amino acids. This CDR3 is CSVEGGSSYNEQFF. The CDR3, as DNA: TGCAGCGTTGAGGGGGGAAGCTCCTACAATGAGCAGTTCTTC.

The chain employs TRBV6-6 and TRBJ2-3, with TRBD1 identical over 8 bases. Unmatched junction bases numbered 12, after V lost 6 bases and J lost 10 bases. The germline V gene has CDR1 MNHNY and CDR2 SVGAGI (reference sequence). The CDR3 is made up of 14 amino acids. The CDR3, as DNA: TGTGCCAGCAGAAGGACAGGGACCCAAAGTGCGCAGTATTTT. It codes for CASRRTGTQSAQYF.

The J gene is TRBJ2-3, the V gene TRBV20-1; TRBD2 aligns across 11 bases. CDR1 is DFQATT and CDR2 is SNEGSKA in the germline V gene (reference sequence). There are 16 residues in the CDR3. Trimming at V came to 3 bases and at J to 2 bases, leaving 7 bases not matched to a gene. The CDR3: CSARPGLAELTDTQYF. DNA of the CDR3: TGCAGTGCTAGGCCGGGACTAGCGGAGCTCACAGATACGCAGTATTTT.

The chain combines TRBV18 with TRBJ2-1, with 10 bases matching TRBD1. Germline V gives CDR1 KGHSH, CDR2 LQKENI. The CDR3 extends over 14 amino acids. The V segment lost 6 bases and the J segment 7 bases; nucleotides outside the gene matches: 6. The DNA for the CDR3 is TGTGCCAGCTCCACCCGGACAGGGGGAAATGAGCAGTTCTTC. Translated: CASSTRTGGNEQFF.

This clonotype has more than one count but fewer than ten. The chain couples TRBV4-3 to TRBJ2-4; D is possibly TRBD1 (5 bases). The better agreement between TRBJ2-7 and the DNA end casts doubt on the J call. Germline CDR1 reads LGHNA; CDR2 reads YSLEER. The CDR3 covers 14 residues. CDR3 protein: CASSQDQGFYEQYF. CDR3 coding DNA: TGCGCCAGCAGCCAAGATCAGGGATTCTACGAGCAGTACTTC.

The chain couples TRBV15 to TRBJ1-5; TRBD1 is a possible D gene (5 bases). The CDR3 spans 15 residues. Trimming took off 1 base at V and 4 bases at J, with 11 bases between the two ends. Germline CDR1 reads LNHNV; CDR2 reads YYDKDF (reference sequence). DNA for the CDR3: TGTGCCACCAGCAGAGGTGGGGGGGAGAATCAGCCCCAGCATTTT. Translation gives CATSRGGGENQPQHF.